This T cell receptor (beta chain) was recorded in a study of blood T cell repertoires in COVID-19. The overall study: Material from acute and convalescent COVID-19 was sourced from the United States, Italy and Spain.

As originally analysed: Estimation of nucleated cell counts relied on the amplification of reference gene primers. Clones were sequenced by immunoSEQ multiplex PCR, and TCRdb holds only the in-frame ones, with some missing. That table gives V, J and clone size, and the DNA gave D and trimming. This table holds about 55,000 clones, over 80% found once. This CDR3 has 16 residues. Trimming pared 3 bases from V and 5 bases from J, leaving 17 bases between. CDR1 is LGHDT and CDR2 is YNNKEL in the germline V gene (reference sequence). Sequencing was carried out using peripheral blood. The chain uses TRBV3-1 (or the pseudogene TRBV3-2) and TRBJ1-5; weak D call: TRBD1 (6 bases). The clonotype originates from a woman in her sixties or seventies with acute or convalescent COVID-19. CDR3 in amino acids: CASSHYRESGDQPQHF. The CDR3 nucleotides read TGTGCCAGCAGCCACTACAGGGAGTCGGGCGATCAGCCCCAGCATTTT.